Each of the 20 T cell receptor beta chains below was sequenced from the same sample in a study of blood T cell repertoires in COVID-19. Sequencing was performed with immunoSEQ multiplex PCR; in TCRdb, only in-frame clones are kept and a portion is missing. The sample has roughly 230,000 clones, about 85% seen once. The source material was PBMCs or T cells enriched from blood (not recorded which). The receptors stem from a woman aged 50 to 65 who had been exposed to COVID-19.

A few counts support this clone. The V call is TRBV19, the J call TRBJ1-1; D gene uncertain. The V end lost 6 bases, the J end lost 0 bases, and 14 bases lay between the germline ends. Per the germline V gene, CDR1 is LNHDA and CDR2 is SQIVND (reference sequence). The CDR3 has 15 amino acids. Written as DNA, the CDR3 is TGTGCCAGTAGCTCCATATTCGGTATGAACACTGAAGCTTTCTTT. Protein: CASSSIFGMNTEAFF.

The gene calls are TRBV19 and TRBJ2-5; 7 bases fit TRBD1. After removal of 3 bases from V and 2 bases from J, the junction contained 6 bases not matched to a gene. The CDR3 has 15 residues. Germline V gene data show CDR1 as LNHDA and CDR2 as SQIVND (reference sequence). CDR3: CASSIMRGPQETQYF. As DNA, the CDR3 is TGTGCCAGTAGTATTATGAGGGGGCCTCAAGAGACCCAGTACTTC.

The table lists this clone with a count of one. The chain has TRBV11-2 and TRBJ1-1; no firm D call. The CDR3 loop spans 17 amino acids. The germline V gene encodes CDR1 SGHAT and CDR2 FQNNGV. The ends were cut back, 5 bases at V and 6 bases at J, with 25 bases in the middle. CDR3 nucleotides: TGTGCCAGCAGCCCAAGGAGGCCGGGCCTAGCGAGGGCTGAAGCTTTCTTT. Protein product: CASSPRRPGLARAEAFF.

The CDR3 DNA reads as TGTGCCATCAGTGAGAATTCGGGTCTAGGCTACACCTTC. Its protein is CAISENSGLGYTF. The rearrangement uses TRBV10-3 and TRBJ1-2; D unresolved. The germline gives CDR1 ENHRY, CDR2 SYGVKD. The CDR3 consists of 13 residues. Trimming took 2 bases from V and 8 from J, leaving 12 bases between them.

This sequence joins TRBV6-4 and TRBJ2-3; TRBD2 matches 12 bases. Germline-derived CDR1 and CDR2 are MRHNA and SNTAGT. The CDR3 extends over 15 amino acids. Trimming at V came to 6 bases and at J to 6 bases, leaving 7 bases not matched to a gene. CDR3 DNA: TGTGCCAGCAGCCCGGCTAGCGGGGGGGCCGATACGCAGTATTTT. Amino acid sequence: CASSPASGGADTQYF.

The CDR3 sequence is CASSLATGRRAEAFF. CDR3 DNA sequence: TGTGCCAGCAGCCTAGCTACAGGGCGGCGAGCTGAAGCTTTCTTT. V is TRBV13 and J is TRBJ1-1; D is possibly TRBD1 (6 bases). CDR3 length equals 15 residues. The germline gives CDR1 PRHDT, CDR2 FYEKMQ (reference sequence). Trimming left V 5 bases short and J 6 bases short, with 19 bases between.

The V call is TRBV10-3, the J call TRBJ2-3; 10 nucleotides align to TRBD2. The germline gives CDR1 ENHRY, CDR2 SYGVKD. This CDR3 spans 15 amino acids. V dropped 6 bases and J dropped 3; count of bases not matched to a gene: 6. The DNA of the CDR3 is TGTGCCATCAGGCAACTAGCGGGACCTACAGATACGCAGTATTTT. Residues: CAIRQLAGPTDTQYF.

This chain connects TRBV18 to TRBJ1-6, with D maybe TRBD1 (5 bases). This CDR3 spans 15 amino acids. Trimming removed 3 bases from V and 7 bases from J, with 13 bases in between. Germline V gene lookup returns CDR1 KGHSH and CDR2 LQKENI. CDR3 sequence reads: CASSPSGTSNSPLHF. In DNA form, the CDR3 reads TGTGCCAGCTCACCTTCCGGGACTTCCAATTCACCCCTCCACTTT.

V usage is TRBV12-3 or TRBV12-4 and J usage is TRBJ2-5; D not certain. The CDR3 extends over 13 amino acids. V was trimmed by 7 bases and J by 3 bases, leaving 12 bases between them. This CDR3 is CASTGRREETQYF. In DNA form, the CDR3 reads TGTGCCAGCACAGGCCGGCGCGAAGAGACCCAGTACTTC.

The rearrangement links TRBV29-1 to TRBJ1-1; perhaps TRBD1 as D (6 bases). The CDR3 totals 11 residues. The germline V gene encodes CDR1 SQVTM and CDR2 ANQGSEA. The V end was cut by 6 bases, the J end by 4 bases, with 9 bases between. DNA for the CDR3: TGCAGCGTGCACAGGGCCACTGAAGCTTTCTTT. Protein: CSVHRATEAFF. The entire variable domain, with the rest obtained from reference TRBV29-1 and TRBJ1-1, is as follows: SAVISQKPSRDICQRGTSLTIQCQVDSQVTMMFWYRQQPGQSLTLIATANQGSEATYESGFVIDKFPISRPNLTFSTLTVSNMSPEDSSIYLCSVHRATEAFFGQGTRLTVV.

This clone came up once. The V and J genes are TRBV7-2 and TRBJ2-7; 9 bases are a match to TRBD2. The V gene's germline CDR1 is SGHTA and CDR2 FQGNSA. This CDR3 has 14 amino acids. Losses at the gene ends were 5 bases for V and 6 bases for J; bases not matched to a gene: 8. As DNA, the CDR3 is TGTGCCAGCAGCCTCCTACGAGCGGGGGGCGAGCAGTACTTC. It translates to CASSLLRAGGEQYF.

The chain has TRBV18 and TRBJ2-1; maybe TRBD1 (5 bases). V lost 4 bases and J lost 2, with 12 bases in between. The CDR3 sequence is 15 residues long. Germline V gene data show CDR1 as KGHSH and CDR2 as LQKENI. The CDR3 reads CASSRSEGAYNEQFF. In DNA, the CDR3 is TGTGCCAGCTCACGAAGCGAAGGGGCCTACAATGAGCAGTTCTTC.

This clone has just one count. The DNA for the CDR3 is TGTGCCAGAAGCTACAATAATCGAGGACAGGGGGCGCGTGGCTACACCTTC. Residues: CARSYNNRGQGARGYTF. The chain recombines TRBV7-5 with TRBJ1-2; the DNA was not used to check the table's D call, TRBD1. TRBV7-5 is an annotated pseudogene. The CDR3 consists of 17 residues.

The chain couples TRBV9 to TRBJ2-5; weak D call: TRBD1 (5 bases). This CDR3 is 15 amino acids long. Germline V gives CDR1 SGDLS, CDR2 YYNGEE. V lost 4 bases and J lost 4, with 17 bases in between. The CDR3 here is CASSTQGGLGETQYF. CDR3 in DNA: TGTGCCAGCAGCACCCAGGGTGGGCTGGGAGAGACCCAGTACTTC.

The genes are TRBV27 and TRBJ1-6; D might be TRBD1 (5 bases). Germline values: CDR1 MNHEY, CDR2 SMNVEV (reference sequence). The CDR3 has 17 residues. Trimming removed 6 bases at V and 2 bases at J, with 17 bases between. The CDR3 DNA is TGTGCCAGCAGGCCCGGGGGTTCGGACGCCTATAATTCACCCCTCCACTTT. This encodes CASRPGGSDAYNSPLHF.

This chain connects TRBV9 to TRBJ1-3; 7 bases match TRBD1. Per germline, CDR1 SGDLS and CDR2 YYNGEE. The CDR3 is 16 amino acids. Trimming removed 4 bases from V and 2 bases from J; junction bases left unmatched: 9. The CDR3 region is CASSSVTGPTGNTIYF. The CDR3 coding sequence is TGTGCCAGCAGCTCCGTGACAGGGCCCACTGGAAACACCATATATTTT.

This chain links TRBV28 with TRBJ2-3; tentatively, D is TRBD1 (5 bases). The V end was cut by 5 bases, the J end by 5 bases, with 17 bases between. The germline gives CDR1 MDHEN, CDR2 SYDVKM. The CDR3 loop spans 15 amino acids. CDR3 in DNA: TGTGCCAGCAGTCCTAACAGGCCGTCGGTAGATACGCAGTATTTT. It specifies CASSPNRPSVDTQYF. The variable domain in full, completed from reference TRBV28 and TRBJ2-3, reads DVKVTQSSRYLVKRTGEKVFLECVQDMDHENMFWYRQDPGLGLRLIYFSYDVKMKEKGDIPEGYSVSREKKERFSLILESASTNQTSMYLCASSPNRPSVDTQYFGPGTRLTVL.

V is TRBV11-2 and J is TRBJ2-4; no firm D call. The germline CDR1 and CDR2 sequences are SGHAT and FQNNGV. V was cut by 1 base and J by 8 bases, with 12 bases left in between. This CDR3 is built from 14 residues. CDR3: CASSLGALQDIQYF. CDR3 coding DNA: TGTGCCAGCAGCTTAGGAGCACTCCAGGACATTCAGTACTTC.

The J gene is TRBJ1-2, the V gene TRBV27, with a possible D match to TRBD1 (5 bases). This CDR3 region has 13 residues. The germline CDR1 and CDR2 sequences are MNHEY and SMNVEV (reference sequence). V lost 7 bases, J lost 4 bases, and 13 bases lay in between. DNA for the CDR3: TGTGCCAGCACCGGGGGTGGGGGCTATGGCTACACCTTC. It encodes CASTGGGGYGYTF.

In its sample, this clone was seen many times. The chain employs TRBV2 and TRBJ2-7, with D possibly being TRBD1 (6 bases). The CDR3 spans 15 residues. Germline CDR1 SNHLY, CDR2 FYNNEI. Trimming took off 7 bases at V and 6 bases at J, with 22 bases between the two ends. In nucleotides, the CDR3 is TGTGCCAGCAAAAGGGAAGGGGGTTCCATAATCGAGCAGTACTTC. The encoded protein is CASKREGGSIIEQYF.